This T cell receptor beta chain was identified during a study of identical twins. TCRdb re-derived calls from the 5' RACE reads in MiXCR, one entry per CDR3 protein. The data hold fewer than 900,000 distinct CDR3 sequences, with 18% observed a single time. The CDR3 runs 13 residues. CDR1 is SSHAT, CDR2 FNYEAQ, per germline (reference sequence). Between the trimmed V and J ends, which lost 5 bases and 6 bases, there was a span of 12 bases. A further study also used this sample, focusing on T cells expressing NK-cell markers. Per that study: It was from sorted CD3+CD56+NKG2C+, CD3+CD56+NKG2C- and CD3+CD56-NKG2C+ T cells that TCR beta repertoires came. In about six donors, dominant NKG2C+ clonotypes were roughly 1.0-8% of CD8+ T cells.

The source material was PBMCs. The TCR was taken from a woman younger than 30 in good health. The V gene is TRBV7-7, the J gene TRBJ2-3; D is ambiguous. CDR3 sequence: CASSPQSRDTQYF. For the CDR3, the DNA is TGTGCCAGCAGCCCACAATCACGGGATACGCAGTATTTT.